This T cell receptor beta chain was sequenced in a study of blood T cell repertoires in COVID-19. On the study more broadly: Donors in the United States, Italy and Spain gave samples during acute or convalescent COVID-19. T cells, B-cell-depleted T cells, or PBMCs supplied cDNA or gDNA.

The CDR3 contains 14 residues. Germline V lookup: CDR1 SGHNT, CDR2 YENEEA. Deletions cut 5 bases from V and 4 bases from J, with 12 bases between. In its sample, this clone was seen a few times. As processed by the authors: Nucleated cell number was recorded as an estimate derived from reference gene primer amplification. Generated by immunoSEQ multiplex PCR, the TCRdb table keeps only in-frame clones and is missing some. V, J and clone size reflect that table, while D and trimming were determined from the DNA. The sample includes some 15,000 clones, about 80% of them seen just once. The TCR originated in a woman in her 70s with active COVID-19. The rearrangement uses TRBV11-3 and TRBJ1-5; D uncertain. Specimen: peripheral blood. The CDR3 loop reads CASSTDWRNQPQHF. CDR3 in DNA: TGTGCCAGCAGCACAGATTGGAGGAATCAGCCCCAGCATTTT.